The clone carrying this T cell receptor (beta chain) was observed a few times. Antigen: not known. Per germline, CDR1 SGHVS and CDR2 FQNEAQ. V shed 2 bases and J shed 4 bases, with 15 bases lying between them. This CDR3 spans 16 amino acids. Around 100 million PBMCs were counted before genomic DNA extraction. The entry originates in a study of shared clonotypes between healthy human individuals. Generated by immunoSEQ multiplex PCR, the TCRdb table keeps only in-frame clones and is missing some. Here the sample spans about 460,000 clones, 60% to 80% being singletons. Overall study results and limits: Clonotype sharing among donors likely depends on sequencing depth. The donor pool, a small one, limited the genetic and exposure-history diversity represented.

The sample was PBMCs. The chain links TRBV7-8 to TRBJ2-1; perhaps D is TRBD1 or TRBD2 (6 bases each). The sequence was collected from a woman aged 40 to 49 in good health. Some clones in this sample may be carry-over from other donors' samples. This CDR3 is CASSLIGGPPYNEQFF. Here the CDR3 DNA reads TGTGCCAGCAGCTTAATCGGGGGCCCGCCGTACAATGAGCAGTTCTTC.